There are many counts of the clone carrying this TCR beta chain. Its antigen is still unknown. These data come from a study of spatial heterogeneity in lung cancer. Study at large: Researchers sequenced follow-up PBMC samples if they had them, and these came a median of roughly two years after resection.

The trim removed 4 bases at V and 13 bases at J, leaving 3 bases unmatched. The germline gives CDR1 LGHDT, CDR2 YNNKEL (reference sequence). The CDR3 has 12 residues. Every TCR cDNA molecule carried a tag that served as a unique molecular identifier. TCRdb reprocessed the 5' RACE reads with MiXCR, giving one entry per CDR3 protein. The repertoire holds 55,000 to 75,000 distinct CDR3 sequences, with 8% to 10% as singletons. Study results and limitations: Blood contained ubiquitous expanded tumor TCRs more at resection than at follow-up.

Time point specified: blood at routine non-recurrence follow-up after resection. The study sequenced unsorted whole RNA from tumor, nontumor lung or frozen PBMC. The chain couples TRBV3-1 to TRBJ1-4, with 10 bases matching TRBD1. Specimen: PBMCs, collected at follow-up. The sequence was collected from a female donor with early-stage non-small cell lung cancer. CDR3 DNA sequence: TGTGCCAGCAGCCCGGGACAGGGGTCACTGTTTTTT. This encodes CASSPGQGSLFF.